This is a list of T cell receptor beta chains from one sample in a study of blood T cell repertoires in COVID-19. The table came from immunoSEQ multiplex PCR; TCRdb's copy has only in-frame clones and leaves some out. The sample has some 100,000 clones, 80% to 95% seen once. The material sequenced was peripheral blood. The receptors derive from a man aged 55 to 70 with acute or convalescent COVID-19. The CDR3 runs from the conserved cysteine through the conserved F or W. Each record gives: CDR3 protein, CDR3 DNA, V gene, clone size, J gene, D gene, CDR3 length. D genes are given only for firm matches. Not all rows give a size; the values are once, few, many and, for expanded clones, a class.

CDR3: CASTSGRGETEAFF
DNA: TGTGCCAGCACCTCGGGGAGGGGGGAAACTGAAGCTTTCTTT
V: TRBV5-5
size: .
J: TRBJ1-1
D: .
length: 14

CDR3: CASSSEGLLHPNTQYF
DNA: TGTGCCAGCAGTTCCGAGGGATTACTACACCCGAATACGCAGTATTTT
V: TRBV28
size: .
J: TRBJ2-3
D: .
length: 16

CDR3: CASSFSLFLQFF
DNA: TGTGCCAGCAGCTTCTCCCTGTTCTTGCAGTTCTTC
V: TRBV12-3/TRBV12-4
size: .
J: TRBJ2-1
D: .
length: 12

CDR3: CASSLQGFQPQHF
DNA: TGTGCCAGCAGCTTACAGGGGTTTCAGCCCCAGCATTTT
V: TRBV3-1/TRBV3-2
size: .
J: TRBJ1-5
D: TRBD1
length: 13

CDR3: CASRTGGPGNQPQHF
DNA: TGTGCCAGCAGAACAGGGGGCCCGGGCAATCAGCCCCAGCATTTT
V: TRBV28
size: .
J: TRBJ1-5
D: TRBD1
length: 15

CDR3: CASSPGPVGNSPLHF
DNA: TGTGCCAGCTCACCGGGCCCCGTGGGCAATTCACCCCTCCACTTT
V: TRBV18
size: .
J: TRBJ1-6
D: .
length: 15

CDR3: CASSAAGAGADTQYF
DNA: TGTGCCAGTAGTGCTGCCGGAGCGGGAGCAGATACGCAGTATTTT
V: TRBV19
size: .
J: TRBJ2-3
D: TRBD2
length: 15

CDR3: CASSEGQGARGETQYF
DNA: TGTGCCAGCAGCGAGGGACAGGGGGCGCGAGGAGAGACCCAGTACTTC
V: TRBV5-4
size: .
J: TRBJ2-5
D: TRBD1
length: 16

CDR3: CASSIDRSNTEAFF
DNA: TGTGCCAGTAGTATCGACAGGTCGAACACTGAAGCTTTCTTT
V: TRBV19
size: few
J: TRBJ1-1
D: .
length: 14

CDR3: CASSLGGWDQPQHF
DNA: TGCGCCAGCAGCTTGGGAGGGTGGGATCAGCCCCAGCATTTT
V: TRBV5-1
size: .
J: TRBJ1-5
D: .
length: 14

CDR3: CASTQSQGLGSNTGELFF
DNA: TGTGCCAGCACACAATCGCAGGGACTAGGGTCGAACACCGGGGAGCTGTTTTTT
V: TRBV28
size: .
J: TRBJ2-2
D: TRBD2
length: 18

CDR3: CASSFSPSWRDTEAFF
DNA: TGTGCCAGCAGTTTCTCGCCTAGTTGGCGTGACACTGAAGCTTTCTTT
V: TRBV6-5
size: .
J: TRBJ1-1
D: .
length: 16

CDR3: CSVVTGVWSGELFF
DNA: TGCAGCGTTGTGACAGGGGTTTGGTCCGGGGAGCTGTTTTTT
V: TRBV29-1
size: .
J: TRBJ2-2
D: TRBD1
length: 14

CDR3: CASRRTGENIQYF
DNA: TGTGCCAGCAGAAGGACAGGGGAAAACATTCAGTACTTC
V: TRBV28
size: .
J: TRBJ2-4
D: TRBD1
length: 13

CDR3: CASSLGRSGNTIYF
DNA: TGCGCCAGCAGCTTGGGGAGATCTGGAAACACCATATATTTT
V: TRBV5-1
size: .
J: TRBJ1-3
D: .
length: 14

CDR3: CASKLQWNSEQFF
DNA: TGTGCCAGCAAACTACAATGGAATTCTGAGCAGTTCTTC
V: TRBV27
size: once
J: TRBJ2-1
D: .
length: 13

CDR3: CASSQEGREWQYF
DNA: TGTGCCAGCAGCCAAGAGGGCCGGGAATGGCAGTACTTC
V: TRBV3-1/TRBV3-2
size: .
J: TRBJ2-7
D: .
length: 13

CDR3: CASSLAGFADTQYF
DNA: TGCGCCAGCAGCTTGGCGGGTTTCGCAGATACGCAGTATTTT
V: TRBV5-1
size: .
J: TRBJ2-3
D: .
length: 14

CDR3: CASSMALQGPNTEAFF
DNA: TGTGCCAGTAGTATGGCCTTACAGGGTCCAAACACTGAAGCTTTCTTT
V: TRBV19
size: .
J: TRBJ1-1
D: .
length: 16